This T cell receptor (beta chain) was sequenced during a study of early T cells in non-severe SARS-CoV-2 infection. Across the study: Bulk RNA from unsorted whole blood was sequenced; chains were unpaired. Broader study findings: Anti-spike CD8 responses were favored by VDJdb matching, which missed private and CD4 specificities.

The CDR3 totals 15 residues. Germline V gene sequence: CDR1 ENHRY, CDR2 SYGVKD. V lost 3 bases and J lost 7; bases outside the gene matches: 8. Unique molecular identifier tags were affixed to discrete cDNA molecules. TCRdb reprocessed the 5' RACE reads with MiXCR, giving one entry per CDR3 protein. The sample shows roughly 81,000 distinct CDR3 sequences, over 10% of them seen only once. In its sample, this clonotype was seen a few times. Its antigen is not identified. This chain uses TRBV10-3 with TRBJ1-5; 8 nucleotides line up with TRBD1. The sequenced material came from whole blood. The clonotype comes from an adult who was a healthcare worker with PCR-confirmed SARS-CoV-2 infection or an uninfected control (not recorded which). CDR3 sequence: CAISDSDRGWQPQHF. The DNA for the CDR3 is TGTGCCATCAGTGATTCCGACAGGGGATGGCAGCCCCAGCATTTT.